This entry lists 21 T cell receptor beta chains sequenced from one sample in a study of blood T cells in healthy people across ages. The use of a sample-barcoded 5' primer and a J-beta primer mix characterized a second PCR of about 7 to 12 cycles. One entry per CDR3 protein results from TCRdb running MiXCR on the 5' RACE reads. The sample lists about 830,000 distinct CDR3 sequences; roughly 64% were seen once. The specimen sequenced was blood. All receptors derive from a man aged 30 to 45 in good health.

The rearrangement joins TRBV20-1 to TRBJ1-6; unclear D gene. CDR3 length: 13 amino acids. Trimming stripped 1 base from V and 8 bases from J, with 9 bases between. CDR1 and CDR2 from the germline V gene are DFQATT and SNEGSKA (reference sequence). The CDR3 region is CSARAIKDSPLHF. CDR3 nucleotide sequence: TGCAGTGCTAGAGCTATTAAGGATTCACCCCTCCACTTT.

V and J are TRBV18 and TRBJ1-2; TRBD1 matches 8 bases. This CDR3 spans 15 amino acids. V lost 2 bases and J lost 5; bases outside the gene matches: 7. Germline V gene lookup returns CDR1 KGHSH and CDR2 LQKENI. The CDR3 sequence is CASSPEEDRGYGYTF. The CDR3 DNA reads as TGTGCCAGCTCACCAGAAGAAGACAGGGGTTATGGCTACACCTTC.

This chain links TRBV9 with TRBJ1-1; D perhaps matches TRBD1 (5 bases). CDR3 length: 12 amino acids. Germline CDR1 and CDR2: SGDLS and YYNGEE. V lost 4 bases and J lost 7, with 11 bases in between. In DNA form, the CDR3 reads TGTGCCAGCAGCCCAGAGGGGCGTGAAGCTTTCTTT. It translates to CASSPEGREAFF.

This chain uses TRBV4-2 with TRBJ2-3; TRBD2 might be the D (6 bases). The length of the CDR3 is 16 residues. Deletions cut 0 bases from V and 1 base from J, with 11 bases between. Germline CDR1 and CDR2: LGHNA and YNFKEQ. The CDR3: CASSQDASVGTDTQYF. In nucleotides, the CDR3 is TGTGCCAGCAGCCAAGATGCTAGCGTGGGCACAGATACGCAGTATTTT.

The V call is TRBV12-3 or TRBV12-4, the J call TRBJ2-7; 8 bases agree with TRBD2. The CDR3 loop spans 15 amino acids. The ends lost 7 bases at V and 5 bases at J; junction bases unmatched: 13. CDR3 region: CASNSRGRGADEQYF. The CDR3 nucleotides are TGTGCCAGCAACTCACGGGGGCGGGGGGCGGACGAGCAGTACTTC.

The rearrangement joins TRBV6-2 or TRBV6-3 to TRBJ1-5; D uncertain. The germline CDR1 and CDR2 sequences are MNHEY and SVGEGT. The CDR3 runs to 13 residues. V shed 4 bases and J shed 6 bases, with 10 bases lying between them. The CDR3: CASSSYWGQPQHF. CDR3 nucleotides: TGTGCCAGCAGTTCGTACTGGGGTCAGCCCCAGCATTTT.

This clonotype was found a few times. J is TRBJ2-5 and V is TRBV6-2 or TRBV6-3; D uncertain. This CDR3 comprises 13 residues. Trimming removed 4 bases at V and 3 bases at J, with 9 bases between. Per the germline V gene, CDR1 is MNHEY and CDR2 is SVGEGT. For the CDR3, the DNA is TGTGCCAGCAGTTGGGCCCAGAAAGAGACCCAGTACTTC. Translated: CASSWAQKETQYF.

The J gene is TRBJ1-1, the V gene TRBV29-1; D possibly corresponds to TRBD1 (6 bases). V gave up 6 bases and J gave up 8 bases, with 13 bases separating them. The CDR3 has 11 amino acids. The germline V gene encodes CDR1 SQVTM and CDR2 ANQGSEA. The DNA of the CDR3 is TGCAGCGTCGTCTGGGGGGCAGAAGCTTTCTTT. This encodes CSVVWGAEAFF.

This clonotype came up many times. This chain links TRBV18 with TRBJ2-7, with 9 bases lining up with TRBD2. Trimming cost V 3 bases and J 2 bases; bases outside gene matches: 5. The CDR3 is 15 amino acids. Germline loops: CDR1 KGHSH, CDR2 LQKENI. Here the CDR3 reads CASSPGSGRTYEQYF. DNA for the CDR3: TGTGCCAGCTCACCCGGTAGCGGGAGAACCTACGAGCAGTACTTC. Complete variable domain (other parts from reference TRBV18 and TRBJ2-7): NAGVMQNPRHLVRRRGQEARLRCSPMKGHSHVYWYRQLPEEGLKFMVYLQKENIIDESGMPKERFSAEFPKEGPSILRIQQVVRGDSAAYFCASSPGSGRTYEQYFGPGTRLTVT.

This clonotype was seen a handful of times. The chain has TRBV27 and TRBJ1-6, with D possibly being TRBD1 (5 bases). Trimming took 3 bases from V and 6 from J, leaving 12 bases between them. Germline-derived CDR1 and CDR2 are MNHEY and SMNVEV (reference sequence). CDR3 size: 15 residues. The CDR3 DNA sequence: TGTGCCAGCAGTTTGTGGGGGGAGCCTAATTCACCCCTCCACTTT. It encodes CASSLWGEPNSPLHF.

The V call is TRBV20-1, the J call TRBJ2-4; TRBD1 agrees at 7 bases. The tail of the sequence fits TRBJ2-7 better, so the J call may be wrong. From germline, CDR1 is DFQATT and CDR2 SNEGSKA (reference sequence). The CDR3 has 13 residues. CDR3 nucleotide sequence: TGCAGTGCTAAGGGACAGCGGAACTACGAGCAGTACTTC. Translation: CSAKGQRNYEQYF.

This clonotype was counted once. The V gene is TRBV5-1, the J gene TRBJ2-6, with D perhaps matching TRBD1 or TRBD2 (5 bases each). The V end lost 3 bases, the J end lost 1 base, and 11 bases lay between the germline ends. This CDR3 is 16 amino acids long. The germline V gene encodes CDR1 SGHRS and CDR2 YFSETQ. CDR3 coding DNA: TGCGCCAGCAGCTCGACAGCGGATTCTGGGGCCAACGTCCTGACTTTC. Amino acids: CASSSTADSGANVLTF.

This chain links TRBV11-1 with TRBJ1-1; D gene unclear. This CDR3 spans 15 amino acids. Trimming took off 0 bases at V and 5 bases at J, with 13 bases between the two ends. Germline assignment: CDR1 SGHAT and CDR2 FQDESV (reference sequence). The CDR3 protein is CASSLAHYVRTEAFF. CDR3 in DNA: TGTGCCAGCAGCTTAGCGCATTACGTGAGGACTGAAGCTTTCTTT. Complete variable domain (other parts from reference TRBV11-1 and TRBJ1-1): EAEVAQSPRYKITEKSQAVAFWCDPISGHATLYWYRQILGQGPELLVQFQDESVVDDSQLPKDRFSAERLKGVDSTLKIQPAELGDSAMYLCASSLAHYVRTEAFFGQGTRLTVV.

CDR3 in amino acids: CASSATRTYKETQYF. The CDR3 bases are TGTGCCAGCAGCGCGACGAGGACATACAAAGAGACCCAGTACTTC. V and J are TRBV11-2 and TRBJ2-5, with D perhaps matching TRBD1 (5 bases). Germline CDR1 and CDR2: SGHAT and FQNNGV. Trimming shortened V by 5 bases and J by 3 bases, and 16 bases separated the two germline ends. There are 15 residues in the CDR3.

This clonotype was counted between two and nine times. This CDR3 reads CASSRNAGISTDTQYF. The CDR3 DNA reads as TGCGCCAGCAGCCGAAACGCCGGGATCAGCACAGATACGCAGTATTTT. This sequence joins TRBV4-1 and TRBJ2-3; tentatively, D is TRBD2 (5 bases). The ends were cut back, 4 bases at V and 0 bases at J, with 14 bases in the middle. Per germline, CDR1 MGHRA and CDR2 YSYEKL. There are 16 residues in the CDR3.

The rearrangement links TRBV3-1 to TRBJ2-5, with 11 bases lining up with TRBD2. J gave up 11 bases and V 0 bases, and 8 bases lay outside the gene matches. The CDR3 length is 15 residues. Germline V gives CDR1 LGHDT, CDR2 YNNKEL (reference sequence). The CDR3 DNA sequence: TGTGCCAGCAGCCAAGAACTAGCGGGAGTGGTCGGGCAGTACTTC. This sequence encodes CASSQELAGVVGQYF.

This sequence joins TRBV5-5 and TRBJ2-2; tentative D call: TRBD1 (6 bases). Germline V gene sequence: CDR1 SGHKS, CDR2 YYEKEE (reference sequence). The CDR3 contains 13 residues. The V gene lost 2 bases and the J gene lost 7 bases, with 9 bases spanning the gap. CDR3 loop: CASSFTGFGELFF. For the CDR3, the DNA is TGTGCCAGCAGCTTTACAGGGTTCGGGGAGCTGTTTTTT.

The rearrangement links TRBV7-2 to TRBJ2-1; 7 nucleotides align to TRBD2. The J segment lost 4 bases and the V segment lost 1 base, leaving 7 bases of the junction unmatched. The CDR3 contains 16 residues. Germline V lookup: CDR1 SGHTA, CDR2 FQGNSA. The CDR3 sequence: CASSLGGGGPYNEQFF. CDR3 in DNA: TGTGCCAGCAGCTTAGGCGGGGGAGGGCCTTACAATGAGCAGTTCTTC.

CDR3 sequence: CSVPGQYYEQYF. The DNA of the CDR3 is TGCAGTGTCCCGGGGCAGTATTACGAGCAGTACTTC. The chain is built from TRBV20-1 and TRBJ2-7; either TRBD1 or TRBD2 may fit D (5 bases each). The CDR3 loop spans 12 amino acids. V gave up 7 bases and J gave up 4 bases, with 14 bases separating them. Germline V gene data show CDR1 as DFQATT and CDR2 as SNEGSKA (reference sequence).

The genes are TRBV13 and TRBJ2-4, with D hard to call. The J call is in doubt because the DNA end fits TRBJ2-5 better. CDR3 size: 13 residues. Germline V gives CDR1 PRHDT, CDR2 FYEKMQ (reference sequence). CDR3 nucleotide sequence: TGTGCCAGCAGCACCCTGGGCTTAGAGACCCAGTACTTC. Protein sequence: CASSTLGLETQYF.

J is TRBJ2-4 and V is TRBV12-3 or TRBV12-4; a weak D match, TRBD2 (6 bases). The J call may be in error: the DNA end matches TRBJ2-7 better. The CDR3 covers 15 residues. CDR3 protein: CASSPMSGVAYEQYF. In DNA form, the CDR3 reads TGTGCCAGCAGCCCCATGTCGGGGGTCGCCTACGAGCAGTACTTC.